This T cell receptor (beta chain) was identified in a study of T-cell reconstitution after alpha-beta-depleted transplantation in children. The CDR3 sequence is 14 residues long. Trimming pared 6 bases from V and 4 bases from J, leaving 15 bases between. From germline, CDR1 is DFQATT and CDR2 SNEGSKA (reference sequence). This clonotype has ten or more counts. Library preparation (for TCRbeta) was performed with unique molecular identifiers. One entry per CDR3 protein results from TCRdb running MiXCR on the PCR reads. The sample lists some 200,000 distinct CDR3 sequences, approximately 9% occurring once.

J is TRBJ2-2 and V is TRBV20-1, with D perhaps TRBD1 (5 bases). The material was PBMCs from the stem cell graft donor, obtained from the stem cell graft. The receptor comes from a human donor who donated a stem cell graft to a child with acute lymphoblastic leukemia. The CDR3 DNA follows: TGCAGTGCCAGCGAGCGTCAGGGCACCGGGGAGCTGTTTTTT. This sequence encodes CSASERQGTGELFF.